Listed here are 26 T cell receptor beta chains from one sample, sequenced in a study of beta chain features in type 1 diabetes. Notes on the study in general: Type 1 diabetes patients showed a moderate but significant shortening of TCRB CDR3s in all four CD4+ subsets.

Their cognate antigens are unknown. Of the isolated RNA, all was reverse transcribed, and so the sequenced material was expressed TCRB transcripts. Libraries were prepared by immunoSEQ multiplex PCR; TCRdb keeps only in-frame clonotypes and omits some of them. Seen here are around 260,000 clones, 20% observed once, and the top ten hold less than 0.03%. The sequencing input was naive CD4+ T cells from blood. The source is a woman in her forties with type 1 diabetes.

CDR3 region: CASTTRGTSQHF. In nucleotides, the CDR3 is TGTGCCAGCACTACGAGAGGAACTTCCCAGCATTTT. The V call is TRBV2, the J call TRBJ1-5; D gene ambiguous. Germline V gene data show CDR1 as SNHLY and CDR2 as FYNNEI. V shed 7 bases and J shed 11 bases, with 15 bases lying between them. CDR3 size: 12 residues.

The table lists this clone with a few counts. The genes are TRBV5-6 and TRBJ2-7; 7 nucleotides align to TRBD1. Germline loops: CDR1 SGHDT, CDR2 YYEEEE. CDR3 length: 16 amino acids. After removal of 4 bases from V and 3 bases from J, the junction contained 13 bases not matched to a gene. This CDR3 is CASSGPLTGSIYEQYF. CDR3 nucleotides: TGTGCCAGCAGCGGACCCTTGACAGGGTCGATCTACGAGCAGTACTTC.

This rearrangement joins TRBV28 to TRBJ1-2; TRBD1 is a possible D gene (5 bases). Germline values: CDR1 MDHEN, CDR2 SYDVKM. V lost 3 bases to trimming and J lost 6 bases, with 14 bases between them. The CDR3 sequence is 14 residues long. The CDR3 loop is CASSFAGSRHGYTF. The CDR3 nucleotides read TGTGCCAGCAGTTTTGCAGGGTCGCGCCATGGCTACACCTTC.

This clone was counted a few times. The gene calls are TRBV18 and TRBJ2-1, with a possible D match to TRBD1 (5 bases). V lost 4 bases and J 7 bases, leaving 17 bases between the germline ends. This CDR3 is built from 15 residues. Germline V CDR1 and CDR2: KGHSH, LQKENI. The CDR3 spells CASSLNGRETNEQFF. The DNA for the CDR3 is TGTGCCAGCTCACTTAACGGCAGGGAAACGAATGAGCAGTTCTTC.

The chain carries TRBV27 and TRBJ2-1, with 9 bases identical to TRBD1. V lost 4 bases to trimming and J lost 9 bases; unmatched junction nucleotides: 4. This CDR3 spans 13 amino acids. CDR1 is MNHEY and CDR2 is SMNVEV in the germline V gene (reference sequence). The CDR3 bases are TGTGCCAGCAGTTCCTACAGGGGGCCTGAGCAGTTCTTC. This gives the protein CASSSYRGPEQFF.

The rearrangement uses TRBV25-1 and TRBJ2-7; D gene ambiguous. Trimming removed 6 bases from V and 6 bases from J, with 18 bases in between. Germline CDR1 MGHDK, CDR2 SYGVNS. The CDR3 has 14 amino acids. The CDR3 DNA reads TGTGCCAGCAGCGAGGAGAGGTGGAAGAGCGAGCAGTACTTC. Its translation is CASSEERWKSEQYF.

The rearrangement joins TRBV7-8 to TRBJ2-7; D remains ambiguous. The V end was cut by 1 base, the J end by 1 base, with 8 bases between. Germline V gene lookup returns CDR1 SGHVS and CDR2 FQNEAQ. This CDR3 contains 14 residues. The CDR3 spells CASSLEDFSYEQYF. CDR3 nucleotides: TGTGCCAGCAGCTTAGAAGACTTTTCCTACGAGCAGTACTTC.

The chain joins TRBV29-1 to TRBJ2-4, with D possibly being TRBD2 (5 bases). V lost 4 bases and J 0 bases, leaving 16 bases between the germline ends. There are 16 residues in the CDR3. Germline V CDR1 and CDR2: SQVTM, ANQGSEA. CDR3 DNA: TGCAGCGTTGCCGCCCGGGGAGTTCTAGCCAAAAACATTCAGTACTTC. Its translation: CSVAARGVLAKNIQYF.

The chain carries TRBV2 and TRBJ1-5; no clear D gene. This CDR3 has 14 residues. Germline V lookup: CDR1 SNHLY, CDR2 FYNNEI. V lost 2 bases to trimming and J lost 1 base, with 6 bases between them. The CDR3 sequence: CASSEWASNQPQHF. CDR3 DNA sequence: TGTGCCAGCAGTGAATGGGCAAGCAATCAGCCCCAGCATTTT.

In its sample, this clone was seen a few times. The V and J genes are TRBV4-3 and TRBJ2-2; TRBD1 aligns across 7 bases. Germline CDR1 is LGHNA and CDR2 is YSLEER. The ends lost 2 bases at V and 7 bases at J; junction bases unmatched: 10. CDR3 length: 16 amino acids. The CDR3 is CASSQTSTGVGGELFF. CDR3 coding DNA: TGCGCCAGCAGCCAAACCTCTACAGGGGTTGGCGGGGAGCTGTTTTTT.

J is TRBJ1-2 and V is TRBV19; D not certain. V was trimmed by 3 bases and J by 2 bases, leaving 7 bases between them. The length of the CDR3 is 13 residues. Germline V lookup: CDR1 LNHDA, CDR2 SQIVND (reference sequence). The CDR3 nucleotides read TGTGCCAGTAGTATCCGAGAGAACTATGGCTACACCTTC. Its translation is CASSIRENYGYTF.

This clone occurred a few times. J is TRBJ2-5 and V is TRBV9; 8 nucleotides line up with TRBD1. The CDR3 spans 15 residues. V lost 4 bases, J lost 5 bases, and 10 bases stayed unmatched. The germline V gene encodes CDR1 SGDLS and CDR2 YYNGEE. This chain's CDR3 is CASSSKDRVRETQYF. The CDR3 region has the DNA TGTGCCAGCAGCTCAAAGGACAGGGTGAGGGAGACCCAGTACTTC.

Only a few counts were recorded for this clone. CDR3 coding DNA: TGTGCCAGCTCACCGACAGCAAACTACCAAGAGACCCAGTACTTC. Its translation is CASSPTANYQETQYF. This chain uses TRBV18 with TRBJ2-5; D may be TRBD1 (5 bases). This CDR3 spans 15 amino acids. The ends were cut back, 3 bases at V and 0 bases at J, with 11 bases in the middle. Germline CDR1 KGHSH, CDR2 LQKENI. The full variable domain, its missing parts supplied by reference TRBV18 and TRBJ2-5, is NAGVMQNPRHLVRRRGQEARLRCSPMKGHSHVYWYRQLPEEGLKFMVYLQKENIIDESGMPKERFSAEFPKEGPSILRIQQVVRGDSAAYFCASSPTANYQETQYFGPGTRLLVL.

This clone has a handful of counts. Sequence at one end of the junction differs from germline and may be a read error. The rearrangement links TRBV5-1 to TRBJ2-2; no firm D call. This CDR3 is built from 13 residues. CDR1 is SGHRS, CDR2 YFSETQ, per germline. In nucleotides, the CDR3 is TGCGCCAGCAGCTCCACCAACAACGGGGAGCTGTTTTTT. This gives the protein CASSSTNNGELFF.

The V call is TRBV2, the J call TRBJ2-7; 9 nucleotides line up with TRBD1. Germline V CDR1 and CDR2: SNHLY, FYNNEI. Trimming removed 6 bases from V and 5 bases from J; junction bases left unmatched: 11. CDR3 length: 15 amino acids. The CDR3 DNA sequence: TGTGCCAGCAGACTACCGGGACAGGGAAATCACGAGCAGTACTTC. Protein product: CASRLPGQGNHEQYF.

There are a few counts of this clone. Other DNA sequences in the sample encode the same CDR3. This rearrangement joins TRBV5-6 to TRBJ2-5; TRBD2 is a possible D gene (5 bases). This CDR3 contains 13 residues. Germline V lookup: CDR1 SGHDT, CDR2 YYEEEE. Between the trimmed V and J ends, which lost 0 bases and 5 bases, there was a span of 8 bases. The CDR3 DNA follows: TGTGCCAGCAGCTTGGGGGGAGAGGAGACCCAGTACTTC. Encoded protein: CASSLGGEETQYF.

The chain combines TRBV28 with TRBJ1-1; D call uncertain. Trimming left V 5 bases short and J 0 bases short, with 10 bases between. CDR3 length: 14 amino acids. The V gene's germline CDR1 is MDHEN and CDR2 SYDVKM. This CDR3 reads CASSPLPVNTEAFF. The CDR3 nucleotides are TGTGCCAGCAGTCCCCTACCCGTGAACACTGAAGCTTTCTTT.

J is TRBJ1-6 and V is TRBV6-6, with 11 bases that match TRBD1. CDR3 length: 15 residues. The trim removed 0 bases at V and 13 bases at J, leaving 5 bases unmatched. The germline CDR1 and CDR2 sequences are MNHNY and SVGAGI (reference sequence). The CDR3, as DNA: TGTGCCAGCAGTTACTCCGGACAGGGGGCCGGGCCCCTCCACTTT. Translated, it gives CASSYSGQGAGPLHF.

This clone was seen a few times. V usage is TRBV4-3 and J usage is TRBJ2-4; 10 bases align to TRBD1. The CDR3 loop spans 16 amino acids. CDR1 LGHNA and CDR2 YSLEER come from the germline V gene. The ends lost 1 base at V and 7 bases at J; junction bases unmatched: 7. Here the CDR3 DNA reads TGCGCCAGCAGCCAAGTGTTGGGACAGGGGTTTAACATTCAGTACTTC. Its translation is CASSQVLGQGFNIQYF.

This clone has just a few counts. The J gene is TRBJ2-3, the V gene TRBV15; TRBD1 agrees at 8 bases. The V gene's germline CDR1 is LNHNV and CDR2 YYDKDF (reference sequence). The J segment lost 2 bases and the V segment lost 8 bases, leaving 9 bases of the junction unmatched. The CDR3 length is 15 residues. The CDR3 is CATLQGASSTDTQYF. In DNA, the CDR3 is TGTGCCACCCTCCAGGGGGCCTCCTCCACAGATACGCAGTATTTT.

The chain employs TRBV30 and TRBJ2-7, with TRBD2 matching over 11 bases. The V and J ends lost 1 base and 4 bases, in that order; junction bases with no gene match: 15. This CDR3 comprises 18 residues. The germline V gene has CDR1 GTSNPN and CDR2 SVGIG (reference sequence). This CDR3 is CAWSAYRTSGPNHYEQYF. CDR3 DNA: TGTGCCTGGAGTGCCTACAGGACTAGCGGGCCAAACCATTACGAGCAGTACTTC.

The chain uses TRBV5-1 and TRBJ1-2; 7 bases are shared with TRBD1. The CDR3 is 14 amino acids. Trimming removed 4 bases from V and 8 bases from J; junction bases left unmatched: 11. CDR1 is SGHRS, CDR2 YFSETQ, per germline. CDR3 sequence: CASSPGDREEGYTF. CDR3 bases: TGCGCCAGCAGCCCAGGTGACAGGGAGGAGGGCTACACCTTC.

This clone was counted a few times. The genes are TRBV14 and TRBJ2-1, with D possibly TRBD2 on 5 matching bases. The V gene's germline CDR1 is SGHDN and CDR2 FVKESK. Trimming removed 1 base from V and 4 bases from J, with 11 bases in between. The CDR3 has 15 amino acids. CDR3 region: CASSQGSSEYNEQFF. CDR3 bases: TGTGCCAGCAGCCAAGGGAGTAGCGAGTACAATGAGCAGTTCTTC.

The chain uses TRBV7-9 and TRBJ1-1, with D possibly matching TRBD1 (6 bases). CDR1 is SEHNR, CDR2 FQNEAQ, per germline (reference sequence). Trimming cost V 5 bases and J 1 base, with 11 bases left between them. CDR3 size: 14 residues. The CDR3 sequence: CASSTLDRNTEAFF. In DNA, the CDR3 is TGTGCCAGCAGCACCCTGGACAGGAACACTGAAGCTTTCTTT.

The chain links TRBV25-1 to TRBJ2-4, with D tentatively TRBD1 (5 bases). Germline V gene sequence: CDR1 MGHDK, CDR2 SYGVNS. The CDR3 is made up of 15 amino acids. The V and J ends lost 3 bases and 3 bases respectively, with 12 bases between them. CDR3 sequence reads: CASSDSRTSKNIQYF. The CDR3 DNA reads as TGTGCCAGCAGTGACTCCCGGACAAGCAAAAACATTCAGTACTTC.

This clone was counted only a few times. The CDR3 is CASSVGGTPREQYF. The CDR3 coding sequence is TGTGCCAGCAGCGTCGGGGGGACCCCTAGGGAGCAGTACTTC. The chain couples TRBV5-4 to TRBJ2-7; 7 nucleotides match TRBD2. Germline lookup yields CDR1 SGHNT and CDR2 YYREEE (reference sequence). J gave up 7 bases and V 4 bases, and 11 bases lay outside the gene matches. CDR3 length: 14 amino acids. The variable domain in full, with the rest retrieved from reference TRBV5-4 and TRBJ2-7, is ETGVTQSPTHLIKTRGQQVTLRCSSQSGHNTVSWYQQALGQGPQFIFQYYREEENGRGNFPPRFSGLQFPNYSSELNVNALELDDSALYLCASSVGGTPREQYFGPGTRLTVT.